These T cell receptor beta chains were read from a single sample in a study of blood T cell repertoires in COVID-19. Some clones are missing from TCRdb's copy, which holds only in-frame ones; the method was immunoSEQ multiplex PCR. The data show about 92,000 clones, with roughly 87% seen just once and around 17% held by the top ten. Sequencing was done on a sample of peripheral blood. These TCRs come from a woman aged 55-69 years with COVID-19, enrolled during active disease. The CDR3 runs from the conserved cysteine through the conserved F or W. The order of the fields is clone size, D gene, CDR3 length, J gene, V gene, CDR3 DNA, CDR3 protein. The D gene is left open where the match is weak. A row's size may be missing; if present it is once, few, many or a size class.

clone size: NA
D gene: TRBD2
CDR3 length: 19
J gene: TRBJ2-2
V gene: TRBV6-6
CDR3 DNA: TGTGCCAGCAGTCGACAATCGGGACTAGCGGGGGCGAACACCGGGGAGCTGTTTTTT
CDR3 protein: CASSRQSGLAGANTGELFF

clone size: NA
D gene: NA
CDR3 length: 11
J gene: TRBJ1-1
V gene: TRBV28
CDR3 DNA: TGTGCCAGCGAACGGTTCACTGAAGCTTTCTTT
CDR3 protein: CASERFTEAFF

clone size: NA
D gene: TRBD2
CDR3 length: 17
J gene: TRBJ2-3
V gene: TRBV29-1
CDR3 DNA: TGCAGCGTTGAGGGTGACAGCGGGGGACCTAGCACAGATACGCAGTATTTT
CDR3 protein: CSVEGDSGGPSTDTQYF

clone size: NA
D gene: NA
CDR3 length: 13
J gene: TRBJ2-1
V gene: TRBV6-2/TRBV6-3
CDR3 DNA: TGTGCCAGCAGTTACTCCGAAGGGGGTGAGCAGTTCTTC
CDR3 protein: CASSYSEGGEQFF

clone size: once
D gene: NA
CDR3 length: 14
J gene: TRBJ2-3
V gene: TRBV7-9
CDR3 DNA: TGTGCCAGCAGCTTAGCCCCGTACACAGATACGCAGTATTTT
CDR3 protein: CASSLAPYTDTQYF

clone size: once
D gene: NA
CDR3 length: 16
J gene: TRBJ2-2
V gene: TRBV24-1
CDR3 DNA: TGTGCCACCAGTGATCCCAGACGGGGGTTGGCCGGGGAGCTGTTTTTT
CDR3 protein: CATSDPRRGLAGELFF

clone size: NA
D gene: NA
CDR3 length: 14
J gene: TRBJ2-3
V gene: TRBV4-1
CDR3 DNA: TGCGCCAGCAGCCAAGGACAGAGCGTAGATACGCAGTATTTT
CDR3 protein: CASSQGQSVDTQYF

clone size: NA
D gene: TRBD1
CDR3 length: 13
J gene: TRBJ2-7
V gene: TRBV11-3
CDR3 DNA: TGTGCCAGCAGCAAGACAGGGTTCCACGAGCAGTACTTC
CDR3 protein: CASSKTGFHEQYF

clone size: NA
D gene: TRBD2
CDR3 length: 15
J gene: TRBJ2-3
V gene: TRBV28
CDR3 DNA: TGTGCCAGCAGTGGCGGGGGGCGGGTCTCAGATACGCAGTATTTT
CDR3 protein: CASSGGGRVSDTQYF

clone size: once
D gene: TRBD1
CDR3 length: 15
J gene: TRBJ1-2
V gene: TRBV6-5
CDR3 DNA: TGTGCCAGCAGTTACTCGGTCGAGGGGGCGCGCGGCTACACCTTC
CDR3 protein: CASSYSVEGARGYTF

clone size: NA
D gene: TRBD1
CDR3 length: 18
J gene: TRBJ2-2
V gene: TRBV11-2
CDR3 DNA: TGTGCCAGCAGCCGCCGGGACAGGGGAACTTCGAACACCGGGGAGCTGTTTTTT
CDR3 protein: CASSRRDRGTSNTGELFF

clone size: once
D gene: TRBD1
CDR3 length: 16
J gene: TRBJ2-5
V gene: TRBV24-1
CDR3 DNA: TGTGCCACCAGTGATACCAACAGGGGGTTGGGGGAGACCCAGTACTTC
CDR3 protein: CATSDTNRGLGETQYF

clone size: once
D gene: NA
CDR3 length: 16
J gene: TRBJ1-2
V gene: TRBV5-1
CDR3 DNA: TGCGCCAGCAGCTTGGCCTCAGGCAGGGCTAACTATGGCTACACCTTC
CDR3 protein: CASSLASGRANYGYTF

clone size: NA
D gene: TRBD1
CDR3 length: 16
J gene: TRBJ1-4
V gene: TRBV11-2
CDR3 DNA: TGTGCCAGCAGCCCCACAGGGGGCAAAACTAATGAAAAACTGTTTTTT
CDR3 protein: CASSPTGGKTNEKLFF

clone size: NA
D gene: TRBD1
CDR3 length: 14
J gene: TRBJ1-3
V gene: TRBV4-3
CDR3 DNA: TGCGCCAGCAGCCAAGAGGACAGGGGAAACACCATATATTTT
CDR3 protein: CASSQEDRGNTIYF

clone size: NA
D gene: NA
CDR3 length: 15
J gene: TRBJ2-7
V gene: TRBV4-2
CDR3 DNA: TGTGCCAGCAGCCAATACGTCCTGTCCTCCTACGGGCAGTACTTC
CDR3 protein: CASSQYVLSSYGQYF

clone size: once
D gene: NA
CDR3 length: 12
J gene: TRBJ2-7
V gene: TRBV30
CDR3 DNA: TGTGCCTGGAGCCGTGGAAGGGGCGAGCAGTACTTC
CDR3 protein: CAWSRGRGEQYF

clone size: NA
D gene: NA
CDR3 length: 15
J gene: TRBJ2-2
V gene: TRBV3-1/TRBV3-2
CDR3 DNA: TGTGCCAGCAGCCAAGGCAGGGTTGGGACCGGGGAGCTGTTTTTT
CDR3 protein: CASSQGRVGTGELFF

clone size: NA
D gene: TRBD1
CDR3 length: 16
J gene: TRBJ2-7
V gene: TRBV19
CDR3 DNA: TGTGCCAGTAGTAGGATGACAGGGGCCAGCTCCTACGAGCAGTACTTC
CDR3 protein: CASSRMTGASSYEQYF

clone size: NA
D gene: NA
CDR3 length: 16
J gene: TRBJ2-7
V gene: TRBV18
CDR3 DNA: TGTGCCAGCTCACCACCTTTTCGGCAGGGGAGAGGCGAGCAGTACTTC
CDR3 protein: CASSPPFRQGRGEQYF

clone size: NA
D gene: NA
CDR3 length: 11
J gene: TRBJ2-5
V gene: TRBV12-5
CDR3 DNA: TGTGCTAGTGGCTCCGGGGGGACCCAGTACTTC
CDR3 protein: CASGSGGTQYF

clone size: NA
D gene: TRBD2
CDR3 length: 14
J gene: TRBJ2-5
V gene: TRBV27
CDR3 DNA: TGTGCCAGCAGGAGGACTAGCGGGGCCGAGACCCAGTACTTC
CDR3 protein: CASRRTSGAETQYF

clone size: NA
D gene: TRBD1
CDR3 length: 14
J gene: TRBJ2-7
V gene: TRBV6-5
CDR3 DNA: TGTGCCAGCACCCGGGGACAGGGTTCATACGAGCAGTACTTC
CDR3 protein: CASTRGQGSYEQYF

clone size: NA
D gene: NA
CDR3 length: 13
J gene: TRBJ1-1
V gene: TRBV30
CDR3 DNA: TGTGCCTGGACGCGGGGGGGGAACACTGAAGCTTTCTTT
CDR3 protein: CAWTRGGNTEAFF

clone size: NA
D gene: TRBD1
CDR3 length: 16
J gene: TRBJ1-5
V gene: TRBV3-1/TRBV3-2
CDR3 DNA: TGTGCCAGCAGCCAAGGAGGTTCAGGGGGCTTCCAGCCCCAGCATTTT
CDR3 protein: CASSQGGSGGFQPQHF

clone size: NA
D gene: NA
CDR3 length: 16
J gene: TRBJ2-7
V gene: TRBV7-9
CDR3 DNA: TGTGCCAGCAGCCCAGCGTCCAGTCGTTGGATCTACGAGCAGTACTTC
CDR3 protein: CASSPASSRWIYEQYF

clone size: few
D gene: NA
CDR3 length: 13
J gene: TRBJ1-2
V gene: TRBV19
CDR3 DNA: TGTGCCAGTACTCCGGACAGAAACTATGGCTACACCTTC
CDR3 protein: CASTPDRNYGYTF

clone size: NA
D gene: TRBD1
CDR3 length: 13
J gene: TRBJ1-1
V gene: TRBV11-2
CDR3 DNA: TGTGCCAGCAGTTACCTACAGGGGGGTGAAGCTTTCTTT
CDR3 protein: CASSYLQGGEAFF

clone size: NA
D gene: TRBD1
CDR3 length: 13
J gene: TRBJ1-2
V gene: TRBV7-9
CDR3 DNA: TGTGCCAGCAGCCCGGGACAGGGAAGTGGCTACACCTTC
CDR3 protein: CASSPGQGSGYTF

clone size: NA
D gene: NA
CDR3 length: 15
J gene: TRBJ1-1
V gene: TRBV5-1
CDR3 DNA: TGCGCCAGCAGCCCGAGCGGAGGGCCACAAGATGAAGCTTTCTTT
CDR3 protein: CASSPSGGPQDEAFF

clone size: NA
D gene: NA
CDR3 length: 13
J gene: TRBJ1-2
V gene: TRBV7-8
CDR3 DNA: TGTGCCAGCAGCCCTTTCTCCGACTATGGCTACACCTTC
CDR3 protein: CASSPFSDYGYTF

clone size: few
D gene: TRBD2
CDR3 length: 15
J gene: TRBJ2-1
V gene: TRBV10-1
CDR3 DNA: TGCGCCAGCAGTGAGGATGGGGGGGGGTACAATGAGCAGTTCTTC
CDR3 protein: CASSEDGGGYNEQFF

clone size: NA
D gene: NA
CDR3 length: 15
J gene: TRBJ1-4
V gene: TRBV5-1
CDR3 DNA: TGCGCCAGCAGCCAACGGGTCAGCACTAATGAAAAACTGTTTTTT
CDR3 protein: CASSQRVSTNEKLFF

clone size: NA
D gene: NA
CDR3 length: 15
J gene: TRBJ2-5
V gene: TRBV7-6
CDR3 DNA: TGTGCCAGCAGCTCCCGACCGACTAGTTTGGAGACCCAGTACTTC
CDR3 protein: CASSSRPTSLETQYF

clone size: NA
D gene: NA
CDR3 length: 13
J gene: TRBJ2-3
V gene: TRBV10-3
CDR3 DNA: TGTGCCATCAGGGCGCCCTCGGAGGATACGCAGTATTTT
CDR3 protein: CAIRAPSEDTQYF

clone size: NA
D gene: TRBD2
CDR3 length: 17
J gene: TRBJ2-3
V gene: TRBV7-2
CDR3 DNA: TGTGCCAGCCAGCTTAGTGGAGCGGGGGGTCGGACAGATACGCAGTATTTT
CDR3 protein: CASQLSGAGGRTDTQYF

clone size: NA
D gene: TRBD1
CDR3 length: 14
J gene: TRBJ2-7
V gene: TRBV5-1
CDR3 DNA: TGCGCCAGCAGCAGCGGGACAGGGTTGGGAGAGCAGTACTTC
CDR3 protein: CASSSGTGLGEQYF

clone size: NA
D gene: NA
CDR3 length: 17
J gene: TRBJ1-1
V gene: TRBV7-2
CDR3 DNA: TGTGCCAGCAGCTTAGCTCCCCAGGGCTTGGGGAACACTGAAGCTTTCTTT
CDR3 protein: CASSLAPQGLGNTEAFF

clone size: NA
D gene: TRBD1
CDR3 length: 12
J gene: TRBJ2-7
V gene: TRBV7-9
CDR3 DNA: TGTGCCAGCACCGGGGACAGCTACGAGCAGTACTTC
CDR3 protein: CASTGDSYEQYF

clone size: NA
D gene: TRBD2
CDR3 length: 16
J gene: TRBJ2-7
V gene: TRBV11-2
CDR3 DNA: TGTGCCAGCAGCTTAGATCGTCGCGGGGGGGCCGTCGAGCAGTACTTC
CDR3 protein: CASSLDRRGGAVEQYF

clone size: NA
D gene: NA
CDR3 length: 13
J gene: TRBJ1-2
V gene: TRBV10-3
CDR3 DNA: TGTGCCATCAGTGAGGACAGGCGCGATGGCTACACCTTC
CDR3 protein: CAISEDRRDGYTF

clone size: NA
D gene: NA
CDR3 length: 14
J gene: TRBJ1-3
V gene: TRBV18
CDR3 DNA: TGTGCCAGCTCACCACCTCCCTTTGGAAACACCATATATTTT
CDR3 protein: CASSPPPFGNTIYF

clone size: once
D gene: TRBD2
CDR3 length: 14
J gene: TRBJ2-7
V gene: TRBV7-8
CDR3 DNA: TGTGCCAGCAGCTTAGGACTAGCGGGCTACGAGCAGTACTTC
CDR3 protein: CASSLGLAGYEQYF

clone size: NA
D gene: NA
CDR3 length: 14
J gene: TRBJ2-5
V gene: TRBV3-1/TRBV3-2
CDR3 DNA: TGTGCCAGCAGCCTGAGGAAGATTCAAGAGACCCAGTACTTC
CDR3 protein: CASSLRKIQETQYF

clone size: NA
D gene: NA
CDR3 length: 14
J gene: TRBJ1-2
V gene: TRBV7-9
CDR3 DNA: TGTGCCAGCAGCAATCCTCGGCAGGGGTTTGGCTACACCTTC
CDR3 protein: CASSNPRQGFGYTF

clone size: NA
D gene: TRBD1
CDR3 length: 14
J gene: TRBJ1-5
V gene: TRBV2
CDR3 DNA: TGTGCCAGCAGTGTCGACAGGGGAAGTCAGCCCCAGCATTTT
CDR3 protein: CASSVDRGSQPQHF

clone size: NA
D gene: NA
CDR3 length: 13
J gene: TRBJ2-2
V gene: TRBV28
CDR3 DNA: TGTGCCAGCAGGAGGCCGGACACCGGGGAGCTGTTTTTT
CDR3 protein: CASRRPDTGELFF

clone size: NA
D gene: NA
CDR3 length: 14
J gene: TRBJ1-2
V gene: TRBV6-5
CDR3 DNA: TGTGCCAGCGGGAAACAGGGCCGTGGCTATGGCTACACCTTC
CDR3 protein: CASGKQGRGYGYTF

clone size: NA
D gene: TRBD2
CDR3 length: 14
J gene: TRBJ2-1
V gene: TRBV4-2
CDR3 DNA: TGTGCCAGCAGCCCCCCGGGACTAGTCTATGAGCAGTTCTTC
CDR3 protein: CASSPPGLVYEQFF

clone size: NA
D gene: NA
CDR3 length: 14
J gene: TRBJ1-1
V gene: TRBV19
CDR3 DNA: TGTGCCAGTAGAGCGGGCGGTATGAACACTGAAGCTTTCTTT
CDR3 protein: CASRAGGMNTEAFF

clone size: NA
D gene: TRBD1
CDR3 length: 14
J gene: TRBJ1-2
V gene: TRBV27
CDR3 DNA: TGTGCCAGCAGTTTATCCAGGGGGGAGTATGGCTACACCTTC
CDR3 protein: CASSLSRGEYGYTF

clone size: NA
D gene: TRBD1
CDR3 length: 16
J gene: TRBJ1-4
V gene: TRBV28
CDR3 DNA: TGTGCCAGCAGTCAACAGGGGGCCGGCACTAATGAAAAACTGTTTTTT
CDR3 protein: CASSQQGAGTNEKLFF

clone size: NA
D gene: NA
CDR3 length: 13
J gene: TRBJ1-2
V gene: TRBV10-3
CDR3 DNA: TGTGCCATCAGGGCCCCAGGGACTGGGGGCTACACCTTC
CDR3 protein: CAIRAPGTGGYTF